The 19 T cell receptor beta chains given below trace back to one sample, sequenced in a study of vaccination and CD4 T cells after COVID-19. Stated treatment: approximately 9-day PBMC culture with coronavirus spike peptide pools or control peptides (ViraFEST assay). Cultured CD4+ T-cell DNA underwent Oncomine TCR Beta short-read sequencing. In TCRdb, the PCR reads were re-called with MiXCR into one record per CDR3 protein. The data contain 9,500 to 12,000 distinct CDR3 sequences, around 60% of them singletons. Their antigens are not known. Source material: CD4+ T cells from blood, cultured in vitro. Source of these receptors: a human donor who had recovered from COVID-19.

V gene TRBV5-1 combines with J gene TRBJ1-1; D gene ambiguous. The CDR3 is made up of 16 amino acids. Germline-derived CDR1 and CDR2 are SGHRS and YFSETQ. V gave up 0 bases and J gave up 1 base, with 13 bases separating them. CDR3: CASSLALGNQNTEAFF. In nucleotides, the CDR3 is TGCGCCAGCAGCTTGGCCTTGGGAAACCAGAACACTGAAGCTTTCTTT.

The chain combines TRBV2 with TRBJ2-2; 7 bases fit TRBD2. Germline lookup yields CDR1 SNHLY and CDR2 FYNNEI. The CDR3 loop spans 13 amino acids. Trimming cost V 10 bases and J 6 bases; bases outside gene matches: 8. For the CDR3, the DNA is TGTGCCACCCAAAGACTAGCCGCCGGGGAGCTGTTTTTT. Translated: CATQRLAAGELFF.

This clonotype was counted a few times. V usage is TRBV6-2 or TRBV6-3 and J usage is TRBJ2-2; D gene unclear. CDR1 MNHEY and CDR2 SVGEGT come from the germline V gene. CDR3 size: 15 residues. The V end lost 2 bases, the J end lost 0 bases, and 7 bases lay between the germline ends. CDR3 nucleotides: TGTGCCAGCAGTTACAAGGTGACGAACACCGGGGAGCTGTTTTTT. Translated: CASSYKVTNTGELFF.

CDR3 region: CASSMGQGAEAFF. DNA of the CDR3: TGTGCCAGTAGTATGGGACAGGGGGCTGAAGCTTTCTTT. The chain recombines TRBV19 with TRBJ1-1; 11 bases map to TRBD1. The germline CDR1 and CDR2 sequences are LNHDA and SQIVND (reference sequence). This CDR3 has 13 amino acids. Losses at the gene ends were 3 bases for V and 6 bases for J; bases not matched to a gene: 0.

V usage is TRBV20-1 and J usage is TRBJ1-2, with 7 bases fitting TRBD1. This CDR3 region has 12 residues. V was pared by 6 bases and J by 7 bases, with 8 bases of the junction left unmatched. Germline loops: CDR1 DFQATT, CDR2 SNEGSKA (reference sequence). This chain's CDR3 is CSAYTGASGYTF. CDR3 nucleotide sequence: TGCAGTGCCTACACAGGGGCGAGTGGCTACACCTTC.

The chain links TRBV7-2 to TRBJ1-1; D uncertain. There are 13 residues in the CDR3. Trimming shortened V by 4 bases and J by 1 base, and 7 bases separated the two germline ends. CDR1 and CDR2 from the germline V gene are SGHTA and FQGNSA. The CDR3 protein is CASSSNRNTEAFF. The DNA of the CDR3 is TGTGCCAGCAGCTCCAACAGGAACACTGAAGCTTTCTTT.

This clonotype showed up just a few times. V gene TRBV24-1 combines with J gene TRBJ2-3, with 10 bases lining up with TRBD1. CDR1 is KGHDR, CDR2 SFDVKD, per germline. The CDR3 contains 16 residues. Trimming took 1 base from V and 2 from J; bases not matched to a gene: 2. The CDR3 DNA follows: TGTGCCACCAGTGATTTAGGGACAGGGGCCACAGATACGCAGTATTTT. Protein: CATSDLGTGATDTQYF.

This chain connects TRBV21-1 to TRBJ1-2. TRBV21-1 is a known pseudogene. The CDR3 has 13 residues. The CDR3 is CASSAHGASGYTF. CDR3 sequence (DNA): TGTGCCAGCAGCGCCCACGGGGCTAGTGGCTACACCTTC.

This clonotype has a handful of counts. This sequence joins TRBV6-1 and TRBJ1-1; D is unclear. Trimming stripped 4 bases from V and 3 bases from J, with 9 bases between. The CDR3 length is 13 residues. Looked up from germline, CDR1 is MNHNS and CDR2 is SASEGT. The CDR3 loop reads CASSASVDTEAFF. CDR3 nucleotides: TGTGCCAGCAGTGCCTCAGTGGACACTGAAGCTTTCTTT.

The V call is TRBV6-1, the J call TRBJ2-2, with a weak D call TRBD1 (6 bases). CDR3 length equals 18 residues. Germline-derived CDR1 and CDR2 are MNHNS and SASEGT. Trimming removed 5 bases from V and 6 bases from J, with 25 bases in between. CDR3 in DNA: TGTGCCAGCAGTCATCCACAGGGTTGGGCCTGGGCGTCCGGGGAGCTGTTTTTT. Residues: CASSHPQGWAWASGELFF.

The CDR3 protein is CSTCDGSIGYNEQFF. CDR3 nucleotides: TGTAGTACGTGCGACGGGAGCATTGGGTACAATGAGCAGTTCTTC. The rearrangement uses TRBV19 and TRBJ2-1; D might be TRBD2 (6 bases). Germline lookup yields CDR1 LNHDA and CDR2 SQIVND (reference sequence). The CDR3 runs 15 residues. Full variable domain (rest looked up from reference TRBV19 and TRBJ2-1): DGGITQSPKYLFRKEGQNVTLSCEQNLNHDAMYWYRQDPGQGLRLIYYSQIVNDFQKGDIAEGYSVSREKKESFPLTVTSAQKNPTAFYLCSTCDGSIGYNEQFFGPGTRLTVL.

J is TRBJ2-1 and V is TRBV20-1; 14 bases agree with TRBD2. The CDR3 length is 16 residues. V lost 1 base and J lost 5; bases outside the gene matches: 4. Germline-derived CDR1 and CDR2 are DFQATT and SNEGSKA (reference sequence). This chain's CDR3 is CSARGGLAGGHNEQFF. The DNA for the CDR3 is TGCAGTGCTAGAGGTGGACTAGCGGGGGGTCACAATGAGCAGTTCTTC.

This clonotype was observed once. This chain uses TRBV11-3 with TRBJ2-3; TRBD2 agrees at 10 bases. The CDR3 extends over 16 amino acids. Losses at the gene ends were 5 bases for V and 0 bases for J; bases not matched to a gene: 5. Germline V gene lookup returns CDR1 SGHNT and CDR2 YENEEA. CDR3 in amino acids: CASSKRTSGSTDTQYF. The CDR3 DNA is TGTGCCAGCAGCAAACGGACTAGCGGTAGCACAGATACGCAGTATTTT. The variable domain in full, with the rest retrieved from reference TRBV11-3 and TRBJ2-3, is EAGVVQSPRYKIIEKKQPVAFWCNPISGHNTLYWYLQNLGQGPELLIRYENEEAVDDSQLPKDRFSAERLKGVDSTLKIQPAELGDSAVYLCASSKRTSGSTDTQYFGPGTRLTVL.

This sequence joins TRBV24-1 and TRBJ2-1, with 10 bases matching TRBD2. V lost 9 bases and J lost 2; bases outside the gene matches: 9. The CDR3 extends over 16 amino acids. CDR1 and CDR2 from the germline V gene are KGHDR and SFDVKD. In DNA form, the CDR3 reads TGTGCCACCTCGAGATGGAGCGGGGGGGCCTACAATGAGCAGTTCTTC. Amino acid sequence: CATSRWSGGAYNEQFF.

The count of this clonotype is one. Compared with germline, one end of the junction differs, possibly owing to a read error. The CDR3 here is CAISERQLNRPQHF. In nucleotides, the CDR3 is TGTGCCATCAGTGAAAGGCAGCTTAATCGGCCCCAGCATTTT. This sequence joins TRBV10-3 and TRBJ1-5; D is undetermined. Germline CDR1 and CDR2: ENHRY and SYGVKD. The CDR3 covers 14 residues.

The chain joins TRBV6-1 to TRBJ2-5; 7 bases map to TRBD2. The CDR3 contains 17 residues. Per germline, CDR1 MNHNS and CDR2 SASEGT. With V trimmed by 8 bases and J by 5 bases, 20 bases remained unmatched. DNA for the CDR3: TGTGCCAGCCCCCCTTGGGGGGGGATGGGGGATGTGGAGACCCAGTACTTC. Residues: CASPPWGGMGDVETQYF.

The chain recombines TRBV4-1 with TRBJ1-1; the match to TRBD1 covers 7 bases. Looked up from germline, CDR1 is MGHRA and CDR2 is YSYEKL. With V trimmed by 1 base and J by 1 base, 12 bases remained unmatched. This CDR3 has 18 amino acids. CDR3 amino acids: CASSQAILGQAKNTEAFF. As DNA, the CDR3 is TGCGCCAGCAGCCAAGCCATACTCGGACAGGCCAAGAACACTGAAGCTTTCTTT.

In this sample, this clonotype turned up a few times. This CDR3 reads CASRRYYEQYF. The CDR3, as DNA: TGTGCCAGCAGAAGGTACTACGAGCAGTACTTC. The genes are TRBV12-3 or TRBV12-4 and TRBJ2-7; D gene ambiguous. This CDR3 comprises 11 residues. Trimming shortened V by 6 bases and J by 3 bases, and 6 bases separated the two germline ends.

This clonotype has a handful of counts. This chain links TRBV7-8 with TRBJ1-1; tentatively, D is TRBD1 (5 bases). CDR3 length: 12 residues. Trimming left V 2 bases short and J 10 bases short, with 11 bases between. CDR1 and CDR2 (germline): SGHVS, FQNEAQ. The chain's CDR3 is CASSLQGGRAFF. CDR3 bases: TGTGCCAGCAGCTTACAGGGAGGGCGAGCTTTCTTT.